This T cell receptor beta chain came from a study of shared clonotypes between healthy human individuals. Overall study: A couple of female and a few male donors aged 18 to 49 were enrolled. Three CD4 naive, three CD4 memory, two CD8 naive and one CD8 memory plate were used per donor.

Whole-study results and caveats: Large sequencing depth failed to make sorted-subset sequencing complete, rarefaction showed.

Germline trimming cut 3 bases from V and 8 bases from J; bases unmatched to any gene: 2. CDR1 is MNHNS and CDR2 is SASEGT in the germline V gene. This CDR3 region has 14 residues. This clone was picked up one time. The antigen is unknown. The method was immunoSEQ multiplex PCR; TCRdb's version includes in-frame clones alone and lacks a portion of them. The data contain 980,000 or so clones, 76% of them singletons. The V call is TRBV6-1, the J call TRBJ1-6; 9 bases are shared with TRBD1. Sequenced input: memory CD4+ T cells sorted from blood. The sample's subset: CD45RA-negative fraction. The origin of this receptor is a young man in good health. CDR3 sequence reads: CASSEGQGYSPLHF. The CDR3, as DNA: TGTGCCAGCAGTGAGGGACAGGGTTATTCACCCCTCCACTTT.